These 16 T cell receptor beta chains came from one sample sequenced in a study of T cell responses to AZD1222 COVID-19 vaccine. Only in-frame clones appear in the TCRdb table, and some are missing; sequencing was by immunoSEQ multiplex PCR. The table has fewer than 130,000 clones, 70% to 90% seen once; the top ten hold 2% to 3%. This specimen consisted of peripheral blood, obtained 28 days after the second AZD1222 dose. The source of these receptors is an adult who received the AZD1222 COVID-19 vaccine.

This clone was seen only once. The CDR3 DNA reads as TGTGCCAGCAGTCTTACAGGGGGCTATCAGCCCCAGCATTTT. Its translation is CASSLTGGYQPQHF. The chain recombines TRBV28 with TRBJ1-5, with 9 bases lining up with TRBD1. This CDR3 is 14 amino acids long. CDR1 and CDR2 (germline): MDHEN, SYDVKM. J gave up 5 bases and V 5 bases, and 4 bases lay outside the gene matches. The full variable domain, with the rest looked up from reference TRBV28 and TRBJ1-5, is DVKVTQSSRYLVKRTGEKVFLECVQDMDHENMFWYRQDPGLGLRLIYFSYDVKMKEKGDIPEGYSVSREKKERFSLILESASTNQTSMYLCASSLTGGYQPQHFGDGTRLSIL.

The V and J genes are TRBV11-3 and TRBJ2-7; 7 nucleotides match TRBD2. Losses at the gene ends were 3 bases for V and 2 bases for J; bases not matched to a gene: 16. Germline V CDR1 and CDR2: SGHNT, YENEEA. This CDR3 comprises 18 residues. CDR3 in DNA: TGTGCCAGCAGCTTGCGCTCTAGCGGACCCCCCGGCGCCTACGAGCAGTACTTC. This encodes CASSLRSSGPPGAYEQYF.

This chain joins TRBV19 and TRBJ2-2; 7 bases are a match to TRBD1. The CDR3 runs to 16 residues. The V and J ends lost 3 bases and 7 bases, in that order; junction bases with no gene match: 11. Germline values: CDR1 LNHDA, CDR2 SQIVND (reference sequence). Here the CDR3 reads CASSIFPTGRNGELFF. The DNA for the CDR3 is TGTGCCAGTAGTATTTTCCCGACAGGGCGTAACGGGGAGCTGTTTTTT.

CDR3 nucleotides: TGTGCCAGCTCACTTGACCAGGGTTCCCGGGAGCTGTTTTTT. This codes for CASSLDQGSRELFF. The rearrangement uses TRBV18 and TRBJ2-2; possible D gene TRBD1, 5 bases. CDR1 KGHSH and CDR2 LQKENI come from the germline V gene. Trimming shortened V by 4 bases and J by 9 bases, and 15 bases separated the two germline ends. This CDR3 region has 14 residues.

The J gene is TRBJ2-5, the V gene TRBV4-1; D not resolved. Germline values: CDR1 MGHRA, CDR2 YSYEKL. Trimming removed 4 bases from V and 2 bases from J, with 14 bases in between. The CDR3 has 15 residues. The CDR3 nucleotides are TGCGCCAGCAGCCGAGTTTCTGGCGGACAAGAGACCCAGTACTTC. Its protein is CASSRVSGGQETQYF.

In this sample, this clone turned up a few times. The chain is built from TRBV7-2 and TRBJ1-1; no firm D call. Per germline, CDR1 SGHTA and CDR2 FQGNSA. Trimming shortened V by 5 bases and J by 5 bases, and 9 bases separated the two germline ends. The CDR3 length is 12 residues. The CDR3 loop is CASSPVWTEAFF. CDR3 in DNA: TGTGCCAGCAGCCCCGTCTGGACTGAAGCTTTCTTT.

The V and J genes are TRBV5-6 and TRBJ1-2; D not certain. This CDR3 comprises 16 residues. The germline V gene has CDR1 SGHDT and CDR2 YYEEEE. The V end lost 1 base, the J end lost 3 bases, and 16 bases lay between the germline ends. CDR3 nucleotide sequence: TGTGCCAGCAGCTTGCCTTCTCCCGGGAGGCACTATGGCTACACCTTC. Encoded protein: CASSLPSPGRHYGYTF.

A few counts support this clone. The V and J genes are TRBV6-1 and TRBJ1-2; D unclear. The length of the CDR3 is 12 residues. The V gene lost 2 bases and the J gene lost 4 bases, with 5 bases spanning the gap. The V gene's germline CDR1 is MNHNS and CDR2 SASEGT. CDR3 sequence: CASSEMVYGYTF. The DNA of the CDR3 is TGTGCCAGCAGTGAAATGGTCTATGGCTACACCTTC.

The gene calls are TRBV28 and TRBJ1-1; D uncertain. Germline CDR1 and CDR2: MDHEN and SYDVKM. CDR3 size: 16 residues. The V and J ends lost 7 bases and 1 base respectively, with 19 bases between them. The chain's CDR3 is CASKFGGVGGNTEAFF. The CDR3 coding sequence is TGTGCCAGCAAATTTGGCGGGGTCGGTGGGAACACTGAAGCTTTCTTT.

The chain recombines TRBV7-9 with TRBJ1-6; D is undetermined. The CDR3 has 14 amino acids. Per the germline V gene, CDR1 is SEHNR and CDR2 is FQNEAQ (reference sequence). V was clipped by 5 bases and J by 6 bases, with 11 bases between them. The CDR3 coding sequence is TGTGCCAGCAGCCGCCTAGCTGTTAATTCACCCCTCCACTTT. Its protein is CASSRLAVNSPLHF.

The chain uses TRBV7-3 and TRBJ1-1; 10 bases fit TRBD1. Germline CDR1 reads SGHTA; CDR2 reads FQGTGA. The V gene end was trimmed by 3 bases and the J gene end by 0 bases; junction bases not matched to a gene: 1. This CDR3 comprises 15 residues. The CDR3 region is CASSLDRGMNTEAFF. As DNA, the CDR3 is TGTGCCAGCAGCTTGGACAGGGGGATGAACACTGAAGCTTTCTTT. The variable domain in full, completed from reference TRBV7-3 and TRBJ1-1, reads GAGVSQTPSNKVTEKGKYVELRCDPISGHTALYWYRQSLGQGPEFLIYFQGTGAADDSGLPNDRFFAVRPEGSVSTLKIQRTERGDSAVYLCASSLDRGMNTEAFFGQGTRLTVV.

The V gene is TRBV7-9, the J gene TRBJ2-3, with 10 nucleotides matching TRBD2. Germline CDR1 is SEHNR and CDR2 is FQNEAQ (reference sequence). Unmatched junction bases numbered 15, after V lost 7 bases and J lost 5 bases. The CDR3 is 17 residues long. For the CDR3, the DNA is TGTGCCAGCACCAGGCCAACTAGCGGGAAAGGAGGAGATACGCAGTATTTT. It is translated as CASTRPTSGKGGDTQYF.

The chain joins TRBV24-1 to TRBJ1-2, with a weak D call TRBD1 (5 bases). The germline gives CDR1 KGHDR, CDR2 SFDVKD. The CDR3 runs to 13 residues. With 7 bases removed from V and 3 bases from J, the gap between germline ends came to 11 bases. The CDR3 region has the DNA TGTGCCACCAGCGGGGGGTTTTACTATGGCTACACCTTC. Translating it yields CATSGGFYYGYTF.

The gene calls are TRBV2 and TRBJ2-1; possible D gene TRBD1, 5 bases. V gave up 4 bases and J gave up 2 bases, with 12 bases separating them. Germline V lookup: CDR1 SNHLY, CDR2 FYNNEI. The CDR3 sequence is 15 residues long. In DNA, the CDR3 is TGTGCCAGCAGTGGACAGACGAGCACCTACAATGAGCAGTTCTTC. Its translation is CASSGQTSTYNEQFF.

V usage is TRBV6-5 and J usage is TRBJ2-7, with 7 bases lining up with TRBD2. Germline lookup yields CDR1 MNHEY and CDR2 SVGAGI. After removal of 0 bases from V and 0 bases from J, the junction contained 5 bases not matched to a gene. CDR3 size: 16 residues. The CDR3 coding sequence is TGTGCCAGCAGTTACTCGAGACTAGCAAGCTCCTACGAGCAGTACTTC. Translated, it gives CASSYSRLASSYEQYF.

The chain employs TRBV27 and TRBJ1-2; no definite D call. The CDR3 contains 14 residues. From germline, CDR1 is MNHEY and CDR2 SMNVEV (reference sequence). V lost 5 bases and J 2 bases, leaving 12 bases between the germline ends. CDR3 residues: CASSPRGYNYGYTF. The CDR3 nucleotides read TGTGCCAGCAGTCCTCGTGGGTACAACTATGGCTACACCTTC.